Given below is one T cell receptor (beta chain) in context. What it recognizes is unknown. The sample originates from a study of cytomegalovirus exposure and HLA in healthy donors. In the study overall: In a later analysis, it was reported that the roughly 130 validation repertoires had been produced on the same platform as the roughly 610 repertoires belonging to the first cohort. Overall study findings and caveats: Confirmation in vitro established that a few CMV-associated chains were specific for CMV antigens. The finding came from a later analysis; first-cohort TCR clusters tended to co-occur in the approximately 120 validation repertoires. Using the classifier, cytomegalovirus status was reportedly diagnosed with high specificity and sensitivity.

Some clones are missing from TCRdb's copy, which holds only in-frame ones; the method was immunoSEQ multiplex PCR. The sample shows 90,000 to 100,000 clones, around 88% of them seen only once. Germline V gives CDR1 SGDLS, CDR2 YYNGEE. The CDR3 covers 16 residues. V lost 0 bases and J lost 3; bases outside the gene matches: 4. J is TRBJ2-1 and V is TRBV9; 9 nucleotides agree with TRBD2. This receptor was taken from a woman aged 25 to 45 in good health and CMV-seronegative. Sequencing was carried out using PBMCs. CDR3 region: CASSVGLREGYNEQFF. The CDR3 DNA reads as TGTGCCAGCAGCGTAGGGTTGCGGGAGGGCTACAATGAGCAGTTCTTC.